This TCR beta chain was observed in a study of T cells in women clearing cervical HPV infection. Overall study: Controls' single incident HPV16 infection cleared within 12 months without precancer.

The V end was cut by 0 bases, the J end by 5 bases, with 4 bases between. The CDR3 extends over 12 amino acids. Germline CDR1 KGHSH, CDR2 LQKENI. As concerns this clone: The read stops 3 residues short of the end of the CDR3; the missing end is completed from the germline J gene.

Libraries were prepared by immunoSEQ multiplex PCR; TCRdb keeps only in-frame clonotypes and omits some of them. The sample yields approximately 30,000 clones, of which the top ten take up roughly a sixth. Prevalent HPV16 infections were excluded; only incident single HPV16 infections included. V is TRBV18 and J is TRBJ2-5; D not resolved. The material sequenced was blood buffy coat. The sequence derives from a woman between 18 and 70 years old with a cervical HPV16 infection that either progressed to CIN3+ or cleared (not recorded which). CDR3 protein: CASSPPGETQYF. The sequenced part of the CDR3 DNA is TGTGCCAGCTCACCACCGGGCGAGACC.